The clone carrying this T cell receptor beta chain was counted many times. Antigen unknown. This sample stems from a study of CD8 T cells in ankylosing spondylitis. This CDR3 comprises 10 residues. With 10 bases removed from V and 6 bases from J, the gap between germline ends came to 8 bases. Generation of TCR beta libraries employed quantitative 5'-RACE incorporating molecular barcodes. TCRdb analysed the 5' RACE reads with MiXCR anew, one entry per CDR3 protein. Here the sample spans under 300,000 distinct CDR3 sequences, about 11% being singletons. Findings and caveats of the study: Significantly higher representation of disease-linked clones was reported for matched ankylosing spondylitis synovial fluid. CD8+ cells made up the disease-linked clones, which were relatively rare in peripheral blood. A TCR beta motif of eight highly homologous variants appeared characteristic of ankylosing spondylitis blood.

The sequenced material came from blood, either unsorted or a sorted T cell fraction (not recorded which). This chain uses TRBV12-3 or TRBV12-4 with TRBJ2-3; no clear D gene. The origin of this receptor is a male donor with ankylosing spondylitis or in good health (not recorded which). The CDR3 DNA reads TGTGCCATAAATTTTGATACGCAGTATTTT. Translation: CAINFDTQYF.